Listed below are T cell receptor beta chains from one sample, sequenced in a study of glioma-infiltrating T cells. One entry per CDR3 protein, called by TCRdb with MiXCR from the multiplex PCR reads. Of about 93,000 distinct CDR3 sequences in the sample, about 40% are singletons; the top ten hold 35% to 45%. Specimen: glioma tissue, nonneoplastic brain tissue, or PBMCs (not recorded which). These receptors were taken from a human donor with low-grade glioma or glioblastoma, undergoing nonglioma brain surgery, or in good health (not recorded which). Both conserved end residues are part of each CDR3. A D gene is named only where the DNA matches it firmly. The listing skips clone size in some rows; elsewhere it reads once, few, many or a size class.

v_gene	abundance	d_gene	j_gene	CDR3aa	CDR3nt
TRBV5-1	many	-	TRBJ2-5	CASSLVDPNQETQYF	TGCGCCAGCAGCTTGGTAGATCCGAACCAAGAGACCCAGTACTTC
TRBV4-1	many	-	TRBJ2-2	CASSQERGRVGELFF	TGCGCCAGCAGCCAAGAAAGAGGGCGCGTCGGGGAGCTGTTTTTT
TRBV5-6	many	-	TRBJ1-3	CASSLGRDGTIYF	TGTGCCAGCAGCTTGGGAAGGGACGGTACCATATATTTT
TRBV4-1	-	TRBD2	TRBJ2-1	CASSPSGGYNDQFF	TGCGCCAGCAGCCCCTCGGGAGGATACAATGATCAGTTCTTC
TRBV6-4	many	-	TRBJ1-5	CASSSGFGQPQHF	TGTGCCAGCAGCTCAGGGTTCGGTCAGCCCCAGCATTTT
TRBV5-1	many	TRBD1	TRBJ1-2	CASSPRTGDGYTF	TGCGCCAGCAGCCCCCGGACAGGGGACGGCTACACCTTC
TRBV7-9	few	TRBD1	TRBJ2-5	CASNYGQGTETQYF	TGTGCCAGCAACTATGGACAGGGTACGGAGACCCAGTACTTC
TRBV19	many	-	TRBJ2-7	CASSRDVTYEQYF	TGTGCCAGTAGTCGGGACGTTACCTACGAGCAGTACTTC
TRBV19	once	-	TRBJ2-2	CATNRDTTNNGELFF	TGTGCCACAAACCGGGACACCACGAACAACGGGGAGCTATTTTTT
TRBV6-1	many	-	TRBJ1-2	CASRPTGTYGYTF	TGTGCCAGCAGACCCACAGGGACCTATGGCTACACCTTC
TRBV2	-	-	TRBJ2-2	CASSERFFFEELFF	TGTGCCAGCAGTGAGAGGTTTTTCTTCGAAGAGCTGTTTTTT
TRBV28	many	-	TRBJ2-7	CASSKTYEQYF	TGTGCCAGCAGCAAAACCTACGAGCAGTACTTC
TRBV20-1	many	-	TRBJ2-5	CSSPRGETQYF	TGCAGTTCCCCAAGGGGGGAGACCCAGTACTTC
TRBV29-1	many	-	TRBJ2-7	CSVLVYEQYF	TGCAGCGTTTTGGTCTACGAGCAGTACTTC
TRBV6-1	-	TRBD1	TRBJ1-4	CASSDLGTGNEKLFF	TGTGCCAGCAGTGATCTCGGGACAGGAAATGAGAAACTGTTTTTT
TRBV5-1	many	-	TRBJ1-4	CASSLVPGAGEKLFF	TGCGCCAGCAGCTTGGTACCAGGGGCTGGTGAAAAACTGTTTTTT
TRBV12-3/TRBV12-4	many	TRBD1	TRBJ2-2	CASSPPGQGIAELFF	TGTGCCAGCAGTCCGCCGGGACAGGGGATAGCGGAGCTGTTTTTT
TRBV7-2	many	-	TRBJ1-1	CASSLAREPPVAFF	TGTGCCAGCAGCTTAGCCCGGGAGCCCCCGGTAGCTTTCTTT
TRBV7-2	many	-	TRBJ2-7	CASSLGTANSYEQYF	TGTGCCAGCAGCTTAGGGACGGCAAACTCCTACGAGCAGTACTTC
TRBV24-1	many	-	TRBJ2-2	CATSDPGNTGELFF	TGTGCCACCAGTGATCCAGGGAACACCGGGGAGCTGTTTTTT
TRBV11-2	-	TRBD1	TRBJ2-2	CASSLIRGRGRELFF	TGTGCCAGCAGCTTAATAAGGGGGCGCGGCAGGGAGCTGTTTTTT
TRBV7-2	-	TRBD2	TRBJ2-1	CASSQKSGRGTGEHLF	TGTGCCAGCAGCCAGAAGAGCGGGAGGGGAACTGGTGAGCATCTCTTC
TRBV28	many	TRBD1	TRBJ2-7	CASSTRDRGSLYEQYF	TGTGCCAGCAGTACCCGGGACAGGGGGTCCCTCTACGAGCAGTACTTC
TRBV29-1	many	-	TRBJ2-2	CSVLTGEGSGELFF	TGCAGCGTTCTAACAGGGGAGGGTTCCGGGGAGCTGTTTTTT
TRBV2	-	-	TRBJ1-4	CASRGWYNEKLFF	TGTGCCAGCCGGGGATGGTACAATGAAAAACTGTTTTTT
TRBV18	many	TRBD1	TRBJ2-7	CASSGQGSYEQYF	TGTGCCAGCTCGGGACAGGGGTCCTACGAGCAGTACTTC
TRBV25-1	-	-	TRBJ2-1	CASIAETPYNEQFF	TGTGCCAGCATTGCCGAGACACCATACAATGAGCAGTTCTTC
TRBV18	many	-	TRBJ2-7	CASSPGANYEQYF	TGTGCCAGCTCACCAGGGGCCAACTACGAGCAGTACTTC
TRBV6-2/TRBV6-3	-	-	TRBJ2-3	CASSSSTFTDTRYF	TGTGCAAGCAGTTCCTCGACGTTCACAGATACGCGGTATTTT
TRBV14	-	-	TRBJ1-5	CTSSQDQGINQPRHF	TGTACCAGCAGCCAAGATCAAGGAATTAATCAGCCCCGGCATTTT
TRBV3-1	many	-	TRBJ1-6	CASSQGEGYNSPLHF	TGTGCCAGCAGCCAGGGCGAGGGTTATAATTCACCCCTCCACTTT
TRBV4-1	-	-	TRBJ1-2	CASSQDRRLGCGYTF	TGCGCCAGCAGCCAAGATCGGCGGTTAGGGTGTGGCTACACCTTC
TRBV4-1	many	TRBD1	TRBJ2-7	CASSQGTGQLYSYEQYF	TGCGCCAGCAGCCAAGGAACGGGACAGTTATACTCCTACGAGCAGTACTTC
TRBV6-2/TRBV6-3	-	TRBD1	TRBJ1-5	CASSQTGNSQPQHF	TGTGCCAGCAGCCAGACAGGGAATAGCCAGCCCCAGCATTTT
TRBV28	many	-	TRBJ2-1	CASSISREQFF	TGTGCCAGCAGTATCTCTAGAGAGCAGTTCTTC
TRBV18	many	-	TRBJ2-3	CASSPGDGGQADTQYF	TGTGCCAGCTCACCAGGCGACGGGGGGCAGGCAGATACGCAGTATTTT
TRBV28	many	-	TRBJ1-1	CASSLVGGRGAFF	TGTGCCAGCAGTTTAGTAGGGGGACGTGGTGCTTTCTTT
TRBV5-1	many	-	TRBJ1-1	CASSPAGTKGAEAFF	TGCGCCAGCAGCCCCGCCGGGACAAAAGGGGCTGAAGCTTTCTTT
TRBV20-1	many	-	TRBJ1-5	CSAKGGGEGNQPQHF	TGCAGTGCGAAGGGGGGGGGTGAGGGCAATCAGCCCCAGCATTTT
TRBV4-1	many	-	TRBJ2-3	CASSQVQGNTQYF	TGCGCCAGCAGCCAAGTACAGGGTAATACGCAGTATTTT
TRBV7-3	many	-	TRBJ2-3	CASSFLSPGATRGGDTQYF	TGTGCCAGCAGCTTCCTCTCCCCAGGGGCCACACGAGGTGGAGATACGCAGTATTTT
TRBV3-1	many	-	TRBJ2-5	CASSQVRGSETQYF	TGTGCCAGCAGCCAAGTTAGGGGTTCCGAGACCCAGTACTTC
TRBV7-6	many	TRBD2	TRBJ2-1	CASSLERDSYNEQFF	TGTGCCAGCAGCTTAGAGCGGGACTCCTACAATGAGCAGTTCTTC